Below are 17 T cell receptor beta chains sequenced from a single sample in a study of blood T cell repertoires in COVID-19. Clones were read by immunoSEQ multiplex PCR, and TCRdb kept only the in-frame ones, dropping some. This table has around 110,000 clones, around 86% appearing once. Source material: peripheral blood. The receptors stem from a middle-aged man with acute or convalescent COVID-19.

This chain uses TRBV5-1 with TRBJ1-1, with D possibly being TRBD1 (5 bases). Trimming pared 4 bases from V and 1 base from J, leaving 11 bases between. Germline values: CDR1 SGHRS, CDR2 YFSETQ. This CDR3 contains 14 residues. This chain's CDR3 is CASSQRGGNTEAFF. DNA for the CDR3: TGCGCCAGCAGCCAACGCGGGGGGAACACTGAAGCTTTCTTT. Complete variable domain (other parts from reference TRBV5-1 and TRBJ1-1): KAGVTQTPRYLIKTRGQQVTLSCSPISGHRSVSWYQQTPGQGLQFLFEYFSETQRNKGNFPGRFSGRQFSNSRSEMNVSTLELGDSALYLCASSQRGGNTEAFFGQGTRLTVV.

J is TRBJ2-2 and V is TRBV19; 10 bases fit TRBD2. The J segment lost 5 bases and the V segment lost 3 bases, leaving 3 bases of the junction unmatched. The V gene's germline CDR1 is LNHDA and CDR2 SQIVND (reference sequence). The CDR3 totals 15 residues. CDR3 region: CASSMRTSGTGELFF. For the CDR3, the DNA is TGTGCCAGTAGTATGAGGACTAGCGGTACCGGGGAGCTGTTTTTT.

This clone was seen only once. The chain combines TRBV30 with TRBJ1-1; D not certain. From germline, CDR1 is GTSNPN and CDR2 SVGIG (reference sequence). V lost 0 bases to trimming and J lost 11 bases, with 10 bases between them. The CDR3 spans 11 residues. CDR3 in amino acids: CAWSVGWEAFF. The CDR3 bases are TGTGCCTGGAGTGTGGGGTGGGAGGCTTTCTTT.

V is TRBV19 and J is TRBJ1-3; D is uncertain. The CDR3 is 16 amino acids. From germline, CDR1 is LNHDA and CDR2 SQIVND (reference sequence). V lost 5 bases and J lost 0, with 14 bases in between. The CDR3 sequence: CASSPFEASSGNTIYF. In DNA form, the CDR3 reads TGTGCCAGTAGTCCCTTCGAGGCAAGCTCTGGAAACACCATATATTTT.

The chain uses TRBV27 and TRBJ1-5; 7 bases line up with TRBD1. From germline, CDR1 is MNHEY and CDR2 SMNVEV (reference sequence). V dropped 6 bases and J dropped 4; count of bases not matched to a gene: 12. The CDR3 totals 16 residues. Written as DNA, the CDR3 is TGTGCCAGCAGACCGTATGAGACAGGGCAGAATCAGCCCCAGCATTTT. It yields the protein CASRPYETGQNQPQHF.

The chain joins TRBV5-6 to TRBJ2-3, with D maybe TRBD1 (6 bases). Germline values: CDR1 SGHDT, CDR2 YYEEEE. The CDR3 is 14 residues long. V was pared by 4 bases and J by 2 bases, with 11 bases between. CDR3 nucleotides: TGTGCCAGCAGCGACAGACAGGCCACAGATACGCAGTATTTT. Translation: CASSDRQATDTQYF.

The rearrangement joins TRBV27 to TRBJ1-1; weak D call: TRBD1 (5 bases). Trimming took off 4 bases at V and 4 bases at J, with 16 bases between the two ends. The CDR3 contains 15 residues. The germline CDR1 and CDR2 sequences are MNHEY and SMNVEV (reference sequence). This CDR3 reads CASSSPDGGSTEAFF. The CDR3 coding sequence is TGTGCCAGCAGTTCCCCGGACGGGGGAAGCACTGAAGCTTTCTTT.

This chain uses TRBV7-8 with TRBJ1-5; possibly TRBD1 for D (5 bases). CDR3 length equals 16 residues. Germline V CDR1 and CDR2: SGHVS, FQNEAQ. The V gene lost 1 base and the J gene lost 6 bases, with 16 bases spanning the gap. This CDR3 reads CASSLEHSGGIQPQHF. In DNA, the CDR3 is TGTGCCAGCAGCTTAGAGCACAGCGGGGGGATTCAGCCCCAGCATTTT.

The V gene is TRBV30, the J gene TRBJ1-3, with TRBD1 as a possible D gene (5 bases). Germline CDR1 GTSNPN, CDR2 SVGIG (reference sequence). The V gene lost 1 base and the J gene lost 0 bases, with 7 bases spanning the gap. This CDR3 is built from 14 residues. CDR3 protein: CAWSGTYSGNTIYF. The CDR3 DNA is TGTGCCTGGAGTGGGACATACTCTGGAAACACCATATATTTT.

The V gene is TRBV19, the J gene TRBJ2-7; D not certain. Germline-derived CDR1 and CDR2 are LNHDA and SQIVND (reference sequence). The CDR3 is 10 amino acids. Trimming shortened V by 6 bases and J by 10 bases, and 10 bases separated the two germline ends. The CDR3 region has the DNA TGTGCCAGTAGCCAATACAAACAGTACTTC. Translation: CASSQYKQYF.

This chain links TRBV7-9 with TRBJ2-1; perhaps TRBD2 as D (6 bases). The CDR3 length is 15 residues. The germline V and J ends were trimmed by 1 base and 2 bases, with 9 bases remaining between them. From germline, CDR1 is SEHNR and CDR2 FQNEAQ (reference sequence). In DNA form, the CDR3 reads TGTGCCAGCAGCTTAGACGGGAGCCCCTACAATGAGCAGTTCTTC. Its protein product is CASSLDGSPYNEQFF.

V gene TRBV25-1 combines with J gene TRBJ1-4; D gene ambiguous. V lost 4 bases, J lost 6 bases, and 12 bases lay in between. CDR1 and CDR2 from the germline V gene are MGHDK and SYGVNS. The CDR3 is made up of 14 amino acids. The CDR3 bases are TGTGCCAGCAGTGGTGCGGGGAGGGATGAAAAACTGTTTTTT. This codes for CASSGAGRDEKLFF. Looking up the rest from reference TRBV25-1 and TRBJ1-4 gives the full variable domain: EADIYQTPRYLVIGTGKKITLECSQTMGHDKMYWYQQDPGMELHLIHYSYGVNSTEKGDLSSESTVSRIRTEHFPLTLESARPSHTSQYLCASSGAGRDEKLFFGSGTQLSVL.

The rearrangement uses TRBV9 and TRBJ2-1; D uncertain. V was shortened by 1 base and J by 0 bases, with 11 bases between the two germline ends. Germline V gene sequence: CDR1 SGDLS, CDR2 YYNGEE. There are 16 residues in the CDR3. The CDR3 reads CASSVSAPVSYNEQFF. The CDR3 bases are TGTGCCAGCAGCGTAAGCGCTCCCGTCTCCTACAATGAGCAGTTCTTC.

V gene TRBV20-1 combines with J gene TRBJ1-2; 10 bases are a match to TRBD1. There are 12 residues in the CDR3. Germline values: CDR1 DFQATT, CDR2 SNEGSKA (reference sequence). The J segment lost 8 bases and the V segment lost 3 bases, leaving 3 bases of the junction unmatched. In DNA form, the CDR3 reads TGCAGTGCTAGTTTGACAGGGGGCGGCTACACCTTC. This translates into CSASLTGGGYTF.

The chain employs TRBV4-2 and TRBJ1-2; 9 positions match TRBD1. The CDR3 extends over 16 amino acids. With 2 bases clipped from V and 5 bases from J, the junction kept 9 bases outside the gene matches. Germline CDR1 is LGHNA and CDR2 is YNFKEQ. The CDR3 spells CASSQTTTGTGYGYTF. For the CDR3, the DNA is TGTGCCAGCAGCCAAACTACAACCGGGACAGGGTATGGCTACACCTTC.

In this sample, this clone turned up once. The chain carries TRBV9 and TRBJ2-3; tentative D call: TRBD1 (6 bases). CDR1 SGDLS and CDR2 YYNGEE come from the germline V gene. The CDR3 consists of 16 residues. Trimming pared 3 bases from V and 4 bases from J, leaving 18 bases between. The CDR3, as DNA: TGTGCCAGCAGCGCAACGCCCGGGACACCTGCAGATACGCAGTATTTT. It encodes CASSATPGTPADTQYF.

The chain couples TRBV5-1 to TRBJ2-5; a possible D gene is TRBD1 (7 bases). The CDR3 is 16 amino acids. Trimming cost V 0 bases and J 0 bases, with 12 bases left between them. From germline, CDR1 is SGHRS and CDR2 YFSETQ. DNA for the CDR3: TGCGCCAGCAGCTTGGAGGCGGGACAGCACCAAGAGACCCAGTACTTC. This translates into CASSLEAGQHQETQYF.